These 27 T cell receptor beta chains were all obtained from the same sample, sequenced in a study of cytomegalovirus exposure and HLA in healthy donors. PCR was performed using 60 Vbeta and 13 Jbeta primers. The data were produced by immunoSEQ multiplex PCR, yet TCRdb's version contains in-frame clones alone and is incomplete. The profile covers about 140,000 clones, with roughly 77% appearing a single time and approximately 2.1% taken by the ten largest. Sequenced material: PBMCs. The receptors derive from a man aged 30-40 years in good health and CMV-seronegative.

The chain combines TRBV9 with TRBJ2-7; weak D call: TRBD2 (7 bases). Trimming removed 2 bases from V and 4 bases from J, with 16 bases in between. This CDR3 spans 15 amino acids. Germline lookup yields CDR1 SGDLS and CDR2 YYNGEE. The CDR3 DNA reads TGTGCCAGCAGCGTGGGGGGGGGACACCTATACGAGCAGTACTTC. This translates into CASSVGGGHLYEQYF.

A remark on this clone: The same CDR3 arises from other DNA sequences in this sample as well. The chain is built from TRBV27 and TRBJ1-1; D gene ambiguous. V lost 3 bases and J 1 base, leaving 6 bases between the germline ends. The V gene's germline CDR1 is MNHEY and CDR2 SMNVEV (reference sequence). This CDR3 contains 13 residues. The CDR3 here is CASSFTGNTEAFF. The CDR3 coding sequence is TGTGCCAGCAGTTTCACTGGGAACACTGAAGCTTTCTTT.

V is TRBV11-2 and J is TRBJ2-7; D gene unclear. V was pared by 4 bases and J by 9 bases, with 19 bases between. This CDR3 spans 14 amino acids. The germline V gene has CDR1 SGHAT and CDR2 FQNNGV. The CDR3 sequence: CASSSSSTERPQYF. In nucleotides, the CDR3 is TGTGCCAGCAGCTCCTCGAGCACGGAGAGACCGCAGTACTTC.

The chain uses TRBV2 and TRBJ1-5; 7 nucleotides agree with TRBD1. The CDR3 has 14 residues. V lost 6 bases, J lost 4 bases, and 6 bases stayed unmatched. Germline V gene lookup returns CDR1 SNHLY and CDR2 FYNNEI. CDR3 in amino acids: CASSEDRINQPQHF. CDR3 nucleotides: TGTGCCAGCAGCGAGGACAGGATAAATCAGCCCCAGCATTTT.

This chain connects TRBV30 to TRBJ2-5; D is uncertain. The CDR3 extends over 13 amino acids. Trimming pared 0 bases from V and 2 bases from J, leaving 7 bases between. Germline loops: CDR1 GTSNPN, CDR2 SVGIG (reference sequence). The CDR3 DNA follows: TGTGCCTGGAGTGTTGGCGGACAAGAGACCCAGTACTTC. Its protein is CAWSVGGQETQYF.

This clone was counted between two and nine times. V and J are TRBV6-1 and TRBJ1-5, with D possibly TRBD1 on 6 matching bases. V lost 7 bases and J 5 bases, leaving 18 bases between the germline ends. This CDR3 is 15 amino acids long. Germline loops: CDR1 MNHNS, CDR2 SASEGT. The chain's CDR3 is CASKETGTSYQPQHF. The CDR3 nucleotides read TGTGCCAGCAAAGAGACCGGGACAAGCTATCAGCCCCAGCATTTT.

The rearrangement joins TRBV25-1 to TRBJ2-1; D remains unclear. Germline V gene data show CDR1 as MGHDK and CDR2 as SYGVNS. V was trimmed by 1 base and J by 0 bases, leaving 10 bases between them. The CDR3 consists of 16 residues. The CDR3 loop reads CASSESQRRSYNEQFF. As DNA, the CDR3 is TGTGCCAGCAGTGAATCCCAGCGCCGCTCCTACAATGAGCAGTTCTTC.

J is TRBJ1-1 and V is TRBV5-1; no reliable D call. This CDR3 is 14 amino acids long. In germline, CDR1 is SGHRS, CDR2 YFSETQ. Trimming removed 1 base at V and 0 bases at J, with 7 bases between. The CDR3 bases are TGCGCCAGCAGCTTGACAGTCATGAACACTGAAGCTTTCTTT. This encodes CASSLTVMNTEAFF.

Concerning this clone itself: One end of the junction varies from germline; a read error may be responsible. This rearrangement joins TRBV7-9 to TRBJ1-1, with a weak D call TRBD1 (5 bases). From germline, CDR1 is SEHNR and CDR2 FQNEAQ (reference sequence). The CDR3 is made up of 17 amino acids. The CDR3 sequence: CSSTQAGGGRANTEAFF. Written as DNA, the CDR3 is TGTTCCAGCACCCAAGCGGGGGGTGGAAGGGCGAACACTGAAGCTTTCTTT.

The CDR3 here is CASRGQLYGYTF. The CDR3 nucleotides are TGTGCCAGCAGGGGACAGCTCTATGGCTACACCTTC. The V and J genes are TRBV28 and TRBJ1-2; TRBD1 matches at 7 bases. V was clipped by 6 bases and J by 4 bases; unmatched bases: 2. Looked up from germline, CDR1 is MDHEN and CDR2 is SYDVKM. This CDR3 has 12 residues.

The rearrangement uses TRBV5-6 and TRBJ1-3; no firm D call. V was cut by 7 bases and J by 4 bases, with 6 bases left in between. The V gene's germline CDR1 is SGHDT and CDR2 YYEEEE. This CDR3 has 11 amino acids. As DNA, the CDR3 is TGTGCCAGCGGAGGGGGAAACACCATATATTTT. Translating it yields CASGGGNTIYF. Supplemented by reference TRBV5-6 and TRBJ1-3, the full variable domain reads DAGVTQSPTHLIKTRGQQVTLRCSPKSGHDTVSWYQQALGQGPQFIFQYYEEEERQRGNFPDRFSGHQFPNYSSELNVNALLLGDSALYLCASGGGNTIYFGEGSWLTVV.

The CDR3 sequence is CASSPNQLTGANTEAFF. The CDR3 nucleotides read TGCGCCAGCAGCCCCAACCAATTGACAGGGGCTAACACTGAAGCTTTCTTT. The chain carries TRBV4-1 and TRBJ1-1; 8 bases line up with TRBD1. The CDR3 length is 17 residues. CDR1 and CDR2 (germline): MGHRA, YSYEKL. V gave up 4 bases and J gave up 2 bases; unmatched junction bases: 12.

The chain links TRBV2 to TRBJ1-1, with D possibly matching TRBD1 (6 bases). V was cut by 2 bases and J by 5 bases, with 12 bases left in between. This CDR3 region has 14 residues. The V gene's germline CDR1 is SNHLY and CDR2 FYNNEI. The CDR3 DNA follows: TGTGCCAGCAGTGAAACAGGGAGGGAAACTGAAGCTTTCTTT. Amino acid sequence: CASSETGRETEAFF.

The chain joins TRBV10-1 to TRBJ2-7; 7 nucleotides line up with TRBD2. V shed 4 bases and J 10 bases; nucleotides not matched to a gene: 7. The CDR3 length is 12 residues. Looked up from germline, CDR1 is WNHNN and CDR2 is SYGVQD (reference sequence). The CDR3 nucleotides read TGCGCCAGCAGTGGGGGGGACTACCCCCAGTACTTC. Its translation is CASSGGDYPQYF.

The rearrangement joins TRBV5-1 to TRBJ2-7, with 8 bases that match TRBD2. CDR3 length equals 15 residues. CDR1 is SGHRS and CDR2 is YFSETQ in the germline V gene. Trimming at V came to 4 bases and at J to 3 bases, leaving 9 bases not matched to a gene. The CDR3 sequence is CASSILAEDIYEQYF. CDR3 nucleotides: TGCGCCAGCAGCATACTAGCGGAAGATATCTACGAGCAGTACTTC.

This clone has only a few counts. This rearrangement joins TRBV4-1 to TRBJ2-7; possibly TRBD2 for D (6 bases). Trimming shortened V by 0 bases and J by 4 bases, and 10 bases separated the two germline ends. Germline values: CDR1 MGHRA, CDR2 YSYEKL. The CDR3 is 14 residues long. Here the CDR3 DNA reads TGCGCCAGCAGCCAAGATATGGCGGGGTACGAGCAGTACTTC. Protein: CASSQDMAGYEQYF.

V gene TRBV6-6 combines with J gene TRBJ1-2; D is uncertain. Trimming left V 6 bases short and J 5 bases short, with 7 bases between. The CDR3 extends over 11 amino acids. The germline CDR1 and CDR2 sequences are MNHNY and SVGAGI (reference sequence). The CDR3 here is CASSLKYGYTF. CDR3 in DNA: TGTGCCAGCAGCTTAAAATATGGCTACACCTTC.

This chain uses TRBV10-3 with TRBJ1-2; TRBD1 agrees at 8 bases. The V segment lost 0 bases and the J segment 0 bases; nucleotides outside the gene matches: 9. This CDR3 has 18 amino acids. Germline V lookup: CDR1 ENHRY, CDR2 SYGVKD. CDR3: CAISESLGQGASNYGYTF. DNA of the CDR3: TGTGCCATCAGTGAGTCCTTGGGGCAGGGGGCGTCTAACTATGGCTACACCTTC.

This clone came up a few times. The chain recombines TRBV7-9 with TRBJ2-3; 10 nucleotides align to TRBD1. Losses at the gene ends were 4 bases for V and 5 bases for J; bases not matched to a gene: 3. This CDR3 comprises 14 residues. Germline assignment: CDR1 SEHNR and CDR2 FQNEAQ (reference sequence). This CDR3 is CASSSGQGVDTQYF. The CDR3 DNA is TGTGCCAGCAGCTCTGGACAGGGGGTAGATACGCAGTATTTT.

V usage is TRBV28 and J usage is TRBJ1-5, with TRBD1 matching over 7 bases. The germline V gene encodes CDR1 MDHEN and CDR2 SYDVKM. The CDR3 has 14 amino acids. The J segment lost 9 bases and the V segment lost 4 bases, leaving 9 bases of the junction unmatched. The CDR3 nucleotides read TGTGCCAGCAGTTATGGGACAGTCTTCGGGCCCCAGCATTTT. Translating it yields CASSYGTVFGPQHF.

CDR3 sequence: CASSLGRDSVSGQPQHF. The CDR3 DNA reads as TGTGCCAGCAGTTTAGGCAGGGATTCGGTGTCGGGTCAGCCCCAGCATTTT. J is TRBJ1-5 and V is TRBV27; D possibly corresponds to TRBD1 (5 bases). V shed 2 bases and J shed 6 bases, with 20 bases lying between them. CDR3 length: 17 amino acids. CDR1 MNHEY and CDR2 SMNVEV come from the germline V gene (reference sequence).

Turning to this clone: A junction end diverges from the germline sequence, so it may reflect a read error. This chain joins TRBV28 and TRBJ1-2; D possibly corresponds to TRBD1 (5 bases). Germline V lookup: CDR1 MDHEN, CDR2 SYDVKM. The CDR3 extends over 12 amino acids. As DNA, the CDR3 is TGTGCCAGCAGTCGGGGGTACTATGGCTACCCCTTC. It specifies CASSRGYYGYPF.

This chain connects TRBV28 to TRBJ1-1, with TRBD1 matching over 8 bases. The CDR3 consists of 15 residues. J lost 9 bases, V lost 6 bases, and 15 bases had no gene match. Germline V gene data show CDR1 as MDHEN and CDR2 as SYDVKM. CDR3 residues: CASSRNGQGRHKAFF. The CDR3 coding sequence is TGTGCCAGCAGCAGGAACGGACAGGGTAGACACAAAGCTTTCTTT.

The J gene is TRBJ2-7, the V gene TRBV11-2; 7 nucleotides agree with TRBD2. After removal of 4 bases from V and 2 bases from J, the junction contained 8 bases not matched to a gene. CDR3 size: 15 residues. Germline CDR1 and CDR2: SGHAT and FQNNGV. Here the CDR3 DNA reads TGTGCCAGCAGCTACCAAAGCGGGATGACCTACGAGCAGTACTTC. Its translation is CASSYQSGMTYEQYF. The variable domain in full, completed from reference TRBV11-2 and TRBJ2-7, reads EAGVAQSPRYKIIEKRQSVAFWCNPISGHATLYWYQQILGQGPKLLIQFQNNGVVDDSQLPKDRFSAERLKGVDSTLKIQPAKLEDSAVYLCASSYQSGMTYEQYFGPGTRLTVT.

This clone is a singleton in its sample. This chain joins TRBV6-6 and TRBJ1-1; unclear D gene. The V end lost 0 bases, the J end lost 2 bases, and 7 bases lay between the germline ends. CDR3 length: 14 amino acids. Germline V gene data show CDR1 as MNHNY and CDR2 as SVGAGI (reference sequence). The DNA of the CDR3 is TGTGCCAGCAGTTACTCGAGGGAAAACACTGAAGCTTTCTTT. Translating it yields CASSYSRENTEAFF.

This clone was seen only once. The CDR3, as DNA: TGTGCCAGCAGCTTAGAAGGGGCCAGGGAAGAGACCCAGTACTTC. This encodes CASSLEGAREETQYF. V and J are TRBV7-9 and TRBJ2-5; a weak D match, TRBD1 (5 bases). This CDR3 has 15 residues. The ends were cut back, 1 base at V and 3 bases at J, with 12 bases in the middle. Germline V gene lookup returns CDR1 SEHNR and CDR2 FQNEAQ (reference sequence).

This clone has a handful of counts. The V and J genes are TRBV4-1 and TRBJ2-7; the D is unclear. CDR1 is MGHRA and CDR2 is YSYEKL in the germline V gene. This CDR3 region has 14 residues. V was clipped by 0 bases and J by 2 bases, with 8 bases between them. The chain's CDR3 is CASSQDSRAYEQYF. The CDR3 DNA reads as TGCGCCAGCAGCCAAGATTCACGAGCCTACGAGCAGTACTTC.